Below are 20 T cell receptor beta chains sequenced from a single sample in a study of blood T cell repertoires in COVID-19. TCRdb keeps only in-frame clones here, not all; method: immunoSEQ multiplex PCR. Of 140,000 to 150,000 clones listed, about 74% are singletons. Sequencing was carried out using peripheral blood. These receptors all stem from a man aged 50 to 60 with acute or convalescent COVID-19.

The CDR3 sequence is CASSMANPNTIYF. The CDR3, as DNA: TGTGCCAGTAGTATGGCAAACCCCAACACCATATATTTT. This rearrangement joins TRBV19 to TRBJ1-3; D remains unclear. This CDR3 is built from 13 residues. Deletions cut 3 bases from V and 7 bases from J, with 10 bases between. CDR1 is LNHDA, CDR2 SQIVND, per germline (reference sequence).

DNA for the CDR3: TGTGCCATCAGTGATACGTTTTCAGGGCAAGGAAAACTGTTTTTT. Its protein is CAISDTFSGQGKLFF. The chain carries TRBV10-3 and TRBJ1-4, with a possible D match to TRBD1 (5 bases). The germline CDR1 and CDR2 sequences are ENHRY and SYGVKD. Trimming stripped 3 bases from V and 10 bases from J, with 18 bases between. The CDR3 has 15 residues.

This clone came up once. The V call is TRBV27, the J call TRBJ2-7; possible D gene TRBD1, 5 bases. V lost 3 bases, J lost 1 base, and 10 bases lay in between. Germline assignment: CDR1 MNHEY and CDR2 SMNVEV (reference sequence). This CDR3 is 14 amino acids long. CDR3 DNA: TGTGCCAGCAGTTTGACAGCCCTTTCCTACGAGCAGTACTTC. It yields the protein CASSLTALSYEQYF.

This clone was counted only a few times. The V and J genes are TRBV15 and TRBJ1-1; D gene unclear. The CDR3 covers 16 residues. Germline assignment: CDR1 LNHNV and CDR2 YYDKDF (reference sequence). V was trimmed by 0 bases and J by 1 base, leaving 12 bases between them. CDR3 loop: CATSRDLALRNTEAFF. CDR3 bases: TGTGCCACCAGCAGAGATTTGGCATTACGGAACACTGAAGCTTTCTTT.

V usage is TRBV7-2 and J usage is TRBJ1-1; perhaps TRBD1 as D (5 bases). The V end was cut by 11 bases, the J end by 1 base, with 17 bases between. Germline CDR1 is SGHTA and CDR2 is FQGNSA. The CDR3 is 14 amino acids. CDR3 in DNA: TGTGCCCGTAGCAAGGGGCCTGGGAACACTGAAGCTTTCTTT. It encodes CARSKGPGNTEAFF.

The chain combines TRBV2 with TRBJ2-3; 9 bases align to TRBD2. Germline CDR1 SNHLY, CDR2 FYNNEI. The V and J ends lost 6 bases and 3 bases, in that order; junction bases with no gene match: 4. The CDR3 has 14 residues. The CDR3 region is CASRSSGGTDTQYF. CDR3 nucleotides: TGTGCCAGCAGATCCAGCGGGGGGACAGATACGCAGTATTTT.

The gene calls are TRBV6-5 and TRBJ1-2, with D tentatively TRBD1 (5 bases). V was trimmed by 8 bases and J by 5 bases, leaving 15 bases between them. The CDR3 consists of 13 residues. CDR1 and CDR2 from the germline V gene are MNHEY and SVGAGI. The CDR3 spells CASSIFQGYGYTF. The CDR3 DNA is TGTGCCAGCTCCATTTTTCAGGGTTATGGCTACACCTTC.

The chain recombines TRBV10-3 with TRBJ2-3; TRBD2 aligns across 11 bases. V dropped 2 bases and J dropped 0; count of bases not matched to a gene: 7. The CDR3 spans 18 residues. Germline-derived CDR1 and CDR2 are ENHRY and SYGVKD. The CDR3 reads CAISEASGGFSSTDTQYF. The CDR3 coding sequence is TGTGCCATCAGTGAGGCTAGCGGGGGGTTTTCTAGCACAGATACGCAGTATTTT.

The J gene is TRBJ2-4, the V gene TRBV2; D is unresolved. Germline loops: CDR1 SNHLY, CDR2 FYNNEI. Trimming cost V 7 bases and J 0 bases, with 10 bases left between them. The CDR3 consists of 14 residues. CDR3 sequence reads: CASIAGLAKNIQYF. The CDR3 DNA reads TGTGCCAGCATTGCAGGTCTAGCCAAAAACATTCAGTACTTC. Full variable domain (outside the CDR3, taken from reference TRBV2 and TRBJ2-4): EPEVTQTPSHQVTQMGQEVILRCVPISNHLYFYWYRQILGQKVEFLVSFYNNEISEKSEIFDDQFSVERPDGSNFTLKIRSTKLEDSAMYFCASIAGLAKNIQYFGAGTRLSVL.

The chain recombines TRBV30 with TRBJ1-1, with D possibly being TRBD1 (6 bases). This CDR3 contains 15 residues. Per germline, CDR1 GTSNPN and CDR2 SVGIG (reference sequence). Trimming removed 4 bases from V and 3 bases from J, with 18 bases in between. The CDR3 region is CAWNFRGAGDTEAFF. The CDR3 coding sequence is TGTGCCTGGAACTTCCGAGGGGCAGGGGACACTGAAGCTTTCTTT.

This clone came up a few times. The same CDR3 arises from other DNA sequences in this sample as well. This chain links TRBV29-1 with TRBJ1-3, with no clear D. Germline-derived CDR1 and CDR2 are SQVTM and ANQGSEA. The V end lost 1 base, the J end lost 0 bases, and 4 bases lay between the germline ends. The CDR3 is 13 amino acids. This CDR3 reads CSVEGASGNTIYF. CDR3 sequence (DNA): TGCAGCGTTGAAGGGGCCTCTGGAAACACCATATATTTT.

The V and J genes are TRBV5-6 and TRBJ2-3, with D perhaps TRBD2 (5 bases). The length of the CDR3 is 14 residues. The V end was cut by 4 bases, the J end by 2 bases, with 11 bases between. CDR1 and CDR2 from the germline V gene are SGHDT and YYEEEE. The chain's CDR3 is CASSARVDTDTQYF. In DNA form, the CDR3 reads TGTGCCAGCAGCGCGAGGGTCGACACAGATACGCAGTATTTT.

The chain uses TRBV7-9 and TRBJ1-3; D is perhaps TRBD1 (5 bases). This CDR3 comprises 16 residues. Germline V lookup: CDR1 SEHNR, CDR2 FQNEAQ (reference sequence). V was pared by 7 bases and J by 0 bases, with 16 bases between. The CDR3 loop is CASTLPQASSGNTIYF. In DNA form, the CDR3 reads TGTGCCAGCACACTCCCACAGGCGAGCTCTGGAAACACCATATATTTT.

This chain uses TRBV10-3 with TRBJ2-7; TRBD1 matches at 9 bases. V lost 5 bases, J lost 3 bases, and 14 bases stayed unmatched. The CDR3 is made up of 17 amino acids. Germline values: CDR1 ENHRY, CDR2 SYGVKD. CDR3 residues: CAISSMTSLTGGYEQYV. The DNA of the CDR3 is TGTGCCATCAGTTCTATGACATCCCTGACAGGGGGCTACGAGCAGTACGTC.

The chain carries TRBV5-1 and TRBJ1-2; 7 nucleotides agree with TRBD1. Per the germline V gene, CDR1 is SGHRS and CDR2 is YFSETQ. V dropped 3 bases and J dropped 2; count of bases not matched to a gene: 10. The CDR3 length is 16 residues. The CDR3 DNA reads TGCGCCAGCAGCTCTCCCTCCGGGACAGCCAACTATGGCTACACCTTC. Its translation: CASSSPSGTANYGYTF.

V usage is TRBV19 and J usage is TRBJ2-5; D uncertain. Germline CDR1 LNHDA, CDR2 SQIVND (reference sequence). V was shortened by 2 bases and J by 4 bases, with 8 bases between the two germline ends. The CDR3 covers 13 residues. CDR3 in DNA: TGTGCCAGTAGTATAAGTCCGGGAGAGACCCAGTACTTC. It codes for CASSISPGETQYF. Complete variable domain (other parts from reference TRBV19 and TRBJ2-5): DGGITQSPKYLFRKEGQNVTLSCEQNLNHDAMYWYRQDPGQGLRLIYYSQIVNDFQKGDIAEGYSVSREKKESFPLTVTSAQKNPTAFYLCASSISPGETQYFGPGTRLLVL.

The chain couples TRBV7-3 to TRBJ1-1; unclear D gene. Trimming stripped 1 base from V and 1 base from J, with 4 bases between. Germline V gives CDR1 SGHTA, CDR2 FQGTGA. The CDR3 totals 13 residues. This CDR3 is CASSLNGNTEAFF. The CDR3 nucleotides are TGTGCCAGCAGCTTAAACGGGAACACTGAAGCTTTCTTT. Combining the CDR3 with reference TRBV7-3 and TRBJ1-1 gives the whole variable domain GAGVSQTPSNKVTEKGKYVELRCDPISGHTALYWYRQSLGQGPEFLIYFQGTGAADDSGLPNDRFFAVRPEGSVSTLKIQRTERGDSAVYLCASSLNGNTEAFFGQGTRLTVV.

The rearrangement joins TRBV7-2 to TRBJ2-3, with 8 bases identical to TRBD1. Looked up from germline, CDR1 is SGHTA and CDR2 is FQGNSA. This CDR3 is built from 15 residues. Losses at the gene ends were 3 bases for V and 5 bases for J; bases not matched to a gene: 7. DNA of the CDR3: TGTGCCAGCAGCTTCGATCGGACAGGGTTAGATACGCAGTATTTT. The encoded protein is CASSFDRTGLDTQYF.

V usage is TRBV29-1 and J usage is TRBJ1-1; no clear D gene. CDR1 is SQVTM, CDR2 ANQGSEA, per germline. Trimming took off 7 bases at V and 1 base at J, with 7 bases between the two ends. The CDR3 spans 11 residues. CDR3 nucleotide sequence: TGCAGCGACATAACGAACACTGAAGCTTTCTTT. Protein product: CSDITNTEAFF. The variable domain in full, completed from reference TRBV29-1 and TRBJ1-1, reads SAVISQKPSRDICQRGTSLTIQCQVDSQVTMMFWYRQQPGQSLTLIATANQGSEATYESGFVIDKFPISRPNLTFSTLTVSNMSPEDSSIYLCSDITNTEAFFGQGTRLTVV.

CDR3: CASSLAGQGIAEAFF. CDR3 DNA: TGTGCCAGCAGCTTAGCGGGTCAGGGTATTGCTGAAGCTTTCTTT. The V and J genes are TRBV7-9 and TRBJ1-1; D possibly corresponds to TRBD1 (5 bases). Germline-derived CDR1 and CDR2 are SEHNR and FQNEAQ (reference sequence). This CDR3 is built from 15 residues. V lost 0 bases to trimming and J lost 6 bases, with 14 bases between them.